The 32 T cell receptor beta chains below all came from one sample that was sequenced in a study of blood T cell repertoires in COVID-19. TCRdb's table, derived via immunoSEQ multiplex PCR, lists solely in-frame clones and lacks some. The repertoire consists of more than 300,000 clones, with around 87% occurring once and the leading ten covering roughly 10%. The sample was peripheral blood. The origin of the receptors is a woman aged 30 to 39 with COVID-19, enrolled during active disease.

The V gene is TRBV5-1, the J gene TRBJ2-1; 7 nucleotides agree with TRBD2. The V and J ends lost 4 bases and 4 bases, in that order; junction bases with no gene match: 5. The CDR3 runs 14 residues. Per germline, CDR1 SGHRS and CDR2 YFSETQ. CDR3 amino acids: CASSGGSSYNEQFF. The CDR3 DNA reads TGCGCCAGCAGCGGCGGGAGTTCATACAATGAGCAGTTCTTC.

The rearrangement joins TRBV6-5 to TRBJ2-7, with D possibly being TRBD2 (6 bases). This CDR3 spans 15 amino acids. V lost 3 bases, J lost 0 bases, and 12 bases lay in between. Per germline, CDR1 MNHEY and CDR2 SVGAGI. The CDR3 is CASSYSRDSSYEQYF. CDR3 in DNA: TGTGCCAGCAGTTATTCCCGGGACTCCTCCTACGAGCAGTACTTC.

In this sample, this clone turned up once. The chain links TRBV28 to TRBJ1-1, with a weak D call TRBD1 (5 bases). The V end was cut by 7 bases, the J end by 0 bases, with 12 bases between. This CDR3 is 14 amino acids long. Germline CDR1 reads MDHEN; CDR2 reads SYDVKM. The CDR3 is CASNAGQMNTEAFF. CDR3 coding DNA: TGTGCCAGCAATGCAGGACAAATGAACACTGAAGCTTTCTTT.

CDR3 protein: CASTTRETPYEQYF. The CDR3 DNA reads as TGTGCCAGCACAACCCGGGAAACACCCTACGAGCAGTACTTC. The V gene is TRBV28, the J gene TRBJ2-7; maybe TRBD2 (5 bases). The CDR3 covers 14 residues. CDR1 and CDR2 (germline): MDHEN, SYDVKM. V shed 7 bases and J shed 2 bases, with 15 bases lying between them.

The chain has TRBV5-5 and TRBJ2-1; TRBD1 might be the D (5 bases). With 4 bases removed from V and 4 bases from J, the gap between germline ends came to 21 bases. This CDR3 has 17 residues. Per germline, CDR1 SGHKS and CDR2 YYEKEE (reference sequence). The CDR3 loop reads CASSPGPVGGLYNEQFF. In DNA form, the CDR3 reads TGTGCCAGCAGCCCAGGGCCCGTTGGCGGTCTTTACAATGAGCAGTTCTTC.

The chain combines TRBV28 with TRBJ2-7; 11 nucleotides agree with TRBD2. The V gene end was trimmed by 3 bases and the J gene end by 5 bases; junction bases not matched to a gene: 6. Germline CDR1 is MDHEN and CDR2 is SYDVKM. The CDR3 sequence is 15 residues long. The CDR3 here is CASSFASGRLHEQYF. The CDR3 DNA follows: TGTGCCAGCAGTTTCGCTAGCGGGAGGCTCCACGAGCAGTACTTC.

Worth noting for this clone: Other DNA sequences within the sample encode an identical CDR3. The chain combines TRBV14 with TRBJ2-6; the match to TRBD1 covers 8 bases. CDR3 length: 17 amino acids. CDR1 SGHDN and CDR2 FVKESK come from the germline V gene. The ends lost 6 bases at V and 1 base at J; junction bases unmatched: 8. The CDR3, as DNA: TGTGCCAGCAGACCGGGACAGGTCACTTCTGGGGCCAACGTCCTGACTTTC. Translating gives CASRPGQVTSGANVLTF.

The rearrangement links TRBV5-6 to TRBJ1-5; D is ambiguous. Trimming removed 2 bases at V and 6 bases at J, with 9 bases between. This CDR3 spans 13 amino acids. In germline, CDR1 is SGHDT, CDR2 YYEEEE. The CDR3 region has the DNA TGTGCCAGCAGCTTCTCGGAGTCTCAGCCCCAGCATTTT. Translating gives CASSFSESQPQHF. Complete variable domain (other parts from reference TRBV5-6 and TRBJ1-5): DAGVTQSPTHLIKTRGQQVTLRCSPKSGHDTVSWYQQALGQGPQFIFQYYEEEERQRGNFPDRFSGHQFPNYSSELNVNALLLGDSALYLCASSFSESQPQHFGDGTRLSIL.

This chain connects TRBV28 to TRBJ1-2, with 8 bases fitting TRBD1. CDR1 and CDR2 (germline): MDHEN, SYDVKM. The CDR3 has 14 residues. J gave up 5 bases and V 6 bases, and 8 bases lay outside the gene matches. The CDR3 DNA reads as TGTGCCAGCAGCTGGACAGGGAGGGGTTATGGCTACACCTTC. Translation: CASSWTGRGYGYTF.

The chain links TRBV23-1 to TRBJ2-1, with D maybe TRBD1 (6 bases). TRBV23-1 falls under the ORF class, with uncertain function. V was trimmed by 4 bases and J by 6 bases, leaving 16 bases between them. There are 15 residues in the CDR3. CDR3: CASSPTGTFSNEQFF. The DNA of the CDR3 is TGCGCCAGCAGTCCCACCGGGACATTCAGCAATGAGCAGTTCTTC.

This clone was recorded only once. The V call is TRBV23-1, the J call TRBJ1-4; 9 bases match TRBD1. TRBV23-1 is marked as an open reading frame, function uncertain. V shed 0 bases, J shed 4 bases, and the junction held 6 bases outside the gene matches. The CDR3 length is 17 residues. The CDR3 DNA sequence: TGCGCCAGCAGTCAATCCGGGACAGGGCGCAATAATGAAAAACTGTTTTTT. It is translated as CASSQSGTGRNNEKLFF.

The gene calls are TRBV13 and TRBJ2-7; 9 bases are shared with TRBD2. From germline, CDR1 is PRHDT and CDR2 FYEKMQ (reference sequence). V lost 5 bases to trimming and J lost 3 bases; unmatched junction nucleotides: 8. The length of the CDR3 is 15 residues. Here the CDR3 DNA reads TGTGCCAGCAGCCCCCGACTAGCGGACCACTACGAGCAGTACTTC. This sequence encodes CASSPRLADHYEQYF. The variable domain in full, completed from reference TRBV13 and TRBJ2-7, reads AAGVIQSPRHLIKEKRETATLKCYPIPRHDTVYWYQQGPGQDPQFLISFYEKMQSDKGSIPDRFSAQQFSDYHSELNMSSLELGDSALYFCASSPRLADHYEQYFGPGTRLTVT.

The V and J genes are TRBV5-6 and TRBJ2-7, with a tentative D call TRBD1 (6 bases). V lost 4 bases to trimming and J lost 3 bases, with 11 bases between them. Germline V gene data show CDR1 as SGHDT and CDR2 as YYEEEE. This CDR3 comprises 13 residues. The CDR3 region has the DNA TGTGCCAGCAGCGGCAGGACAGACTACGAGCAGTACTTC. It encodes CASSGRTDYEQYF.

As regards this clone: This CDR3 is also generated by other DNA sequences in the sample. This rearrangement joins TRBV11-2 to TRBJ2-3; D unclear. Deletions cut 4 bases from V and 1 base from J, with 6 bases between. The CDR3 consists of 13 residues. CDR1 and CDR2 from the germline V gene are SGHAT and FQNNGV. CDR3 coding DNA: TGTGCCAGCAGCTCTACAGGCACAGATACGCAGTATTTT. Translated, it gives CASSSTGTDTQYF. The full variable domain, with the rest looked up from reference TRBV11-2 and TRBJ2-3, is EAGVAQSPRYKIIEKRQSVAFWCNPISGHATLYWYQQILGQGPKLLIQFQNNGVVDDSQLPKDRFSAERLKGVDSTLKIQPAKLEDSAVYLCASSSTGTDTQYFGPGTRLTVL.

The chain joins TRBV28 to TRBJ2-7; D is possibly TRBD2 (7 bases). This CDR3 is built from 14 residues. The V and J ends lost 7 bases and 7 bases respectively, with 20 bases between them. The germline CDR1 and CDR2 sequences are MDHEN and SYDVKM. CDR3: CASIPVRGAREQYF. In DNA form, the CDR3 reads TGTGCCAGCATCCCGGTTCGGGGGGCGAGGGAGCAGTACTTC. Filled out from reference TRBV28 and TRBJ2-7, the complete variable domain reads DVKVTQSSRYLVKRTGEKVFLECVQDMDHENMFWYRQDPGLGLRLIYFSYDVKMKEKGDIPEGYSVSREKKERFSLILESASTNQTSMYLCASIPVRGAREQYFGPGTRLTVT.

CDR3 amino acids: CASILDRGYGYTF. CDR3 sequence (DNA): TGTGCCAGCATCCTCGACAGGGGCTATGGCTACACCTTC. The gene calls are TRBV7-9 and TRBJ1-2; the match to TRBD1 covers 8 bases. With V trimmed by 7 bases and J by 4 bases, 5 bases remained unmatched. The CDR3 runs 13 residues. Germline loops: CDR1 SEHNR, CDR2 FQNEAQ (reference sequence). Full variable domain (rest looked up from reference TRBV7-9 and TRBJ1-2): DTGVSQNPRHKITKRGQNVTFRCDPISEHNRLYWYRQTLGQGPEFLTYFQNEAQLEKSRLLSDRFSAERPKGSFSTLEIQRTEQGDSAMYLCASILDRGYGYTFGSGTRLTVV.

The CDR3 here is CASTLQLFGRVSEKLFF. CDR3 nucleotide sequence: TGTGCCAGCACTCTCCAGTTATTCGGGAGAGTCAGCGAAAAACTGTTTTTT. V gene TRBV27 combines with J gene TRBJ1-4; D is unresolved. CDR3 size: 17 residues. Germline-derived CDR1 and CDR2 are MNHEY and SMNVEV (reference sequence). V was pared by 7 bases and J by 8 bases, with 26 bases between.

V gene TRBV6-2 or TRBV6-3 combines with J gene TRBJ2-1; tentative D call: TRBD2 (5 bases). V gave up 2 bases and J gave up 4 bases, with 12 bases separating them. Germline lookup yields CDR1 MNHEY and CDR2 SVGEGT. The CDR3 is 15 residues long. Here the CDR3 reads CASSYVGSIYNEQFF. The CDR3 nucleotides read TGTGCCAGCAGTTACGTGGGGAGTATATACAATGAGCAGTTCTTC.

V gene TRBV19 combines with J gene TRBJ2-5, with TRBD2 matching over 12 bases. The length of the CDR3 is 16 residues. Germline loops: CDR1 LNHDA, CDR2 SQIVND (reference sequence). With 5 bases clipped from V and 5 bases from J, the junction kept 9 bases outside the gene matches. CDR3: CASSPPSGRAGETQYF. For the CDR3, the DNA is TGTGCCAGTAGTCCCCCTAGCGGGAGGGCCGGGGAGACCCAGTACTTC.

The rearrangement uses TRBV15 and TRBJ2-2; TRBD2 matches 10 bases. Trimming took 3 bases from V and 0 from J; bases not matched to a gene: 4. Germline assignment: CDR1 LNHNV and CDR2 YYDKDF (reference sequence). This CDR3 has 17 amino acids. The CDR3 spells CATSSGTSVANTGELFF. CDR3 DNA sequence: TGTGCCACCAGCAGCGGGACTAGCGTAGCGAACACCGGGGAGCTGTTTTTT.

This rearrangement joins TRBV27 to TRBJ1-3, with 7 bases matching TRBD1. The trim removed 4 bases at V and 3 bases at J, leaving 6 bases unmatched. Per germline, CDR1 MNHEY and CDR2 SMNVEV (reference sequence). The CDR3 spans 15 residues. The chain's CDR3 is CASSSLDRDGNTIYF. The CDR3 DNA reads TGTGCCAGCAGTTCACTCGACAGGGATGGAAACACCATATATTTT.

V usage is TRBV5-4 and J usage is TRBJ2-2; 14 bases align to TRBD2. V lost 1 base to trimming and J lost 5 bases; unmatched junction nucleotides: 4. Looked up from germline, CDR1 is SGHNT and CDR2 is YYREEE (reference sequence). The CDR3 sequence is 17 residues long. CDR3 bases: TGTGCCAGCAGCTTGCTCGGACTAGCGGGAGGAACCGGGGAGCTGTTTTTT. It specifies CASSLLGLAGGTGELFF.

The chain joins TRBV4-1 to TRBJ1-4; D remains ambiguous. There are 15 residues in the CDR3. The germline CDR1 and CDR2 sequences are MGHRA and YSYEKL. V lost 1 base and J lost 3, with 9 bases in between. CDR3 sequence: CASSQAAGPNEKLFF. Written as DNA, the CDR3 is TGCGCCAGCAGCCAAGCCGCAGGCCCTAATGAAAAACTGTTTTTT.

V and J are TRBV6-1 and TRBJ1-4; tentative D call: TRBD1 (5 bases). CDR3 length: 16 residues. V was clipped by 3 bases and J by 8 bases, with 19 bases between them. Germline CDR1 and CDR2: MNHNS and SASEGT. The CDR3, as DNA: TGTGCCAGCAGTGACGGGGCCCGGGTCGGAGGGGAAAAACTGTTTTTT. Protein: CASSDGARVGGEKLFF.

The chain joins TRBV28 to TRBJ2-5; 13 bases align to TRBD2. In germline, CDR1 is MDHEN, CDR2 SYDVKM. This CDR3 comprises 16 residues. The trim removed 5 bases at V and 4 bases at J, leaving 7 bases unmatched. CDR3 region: CASSPRLAGGVETQYF. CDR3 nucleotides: TGTGCCAGCAGTCCCCGACTAGCGGGAGGTGTAGAGACCCAGTACTTC.

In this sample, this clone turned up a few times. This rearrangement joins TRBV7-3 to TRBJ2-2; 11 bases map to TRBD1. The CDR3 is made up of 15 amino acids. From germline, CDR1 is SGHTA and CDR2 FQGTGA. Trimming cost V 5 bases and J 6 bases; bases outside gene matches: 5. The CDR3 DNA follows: TGTGCCAGCAGCCGGCCGGGACAGGGGGCCGGGGAGCTGTTTTTT. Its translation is CASSRPGQGAGELFF.

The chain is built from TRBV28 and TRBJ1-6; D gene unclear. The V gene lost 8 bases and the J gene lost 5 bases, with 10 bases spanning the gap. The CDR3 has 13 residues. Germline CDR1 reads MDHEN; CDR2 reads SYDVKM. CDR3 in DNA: TGTGCCAGCGGGCAACACCATAATTCACCCCTCCACTTT. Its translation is CASGQHHNSPLHF.

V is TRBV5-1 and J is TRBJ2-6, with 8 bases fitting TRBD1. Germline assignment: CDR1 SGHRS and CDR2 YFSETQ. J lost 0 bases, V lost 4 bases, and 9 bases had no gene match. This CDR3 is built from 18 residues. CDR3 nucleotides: TGCGCCAGCAGCCAAACGACAGGGGACGACTCTGGGGCCAACGTCCTGACTTTC. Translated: CASSQTTGDDSGANVLTF. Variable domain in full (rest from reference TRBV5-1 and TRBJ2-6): KAGVTQTPRYLIKTRGQQVTLSCSPISGHRSVSWYQQTPGQGLQFLFEYFSETQRNKGNFPGRFSGRQFSNSRSEMNVSTLELGDSALYLCASSQTTGDDSGANVLTFGAGSRLTVL.

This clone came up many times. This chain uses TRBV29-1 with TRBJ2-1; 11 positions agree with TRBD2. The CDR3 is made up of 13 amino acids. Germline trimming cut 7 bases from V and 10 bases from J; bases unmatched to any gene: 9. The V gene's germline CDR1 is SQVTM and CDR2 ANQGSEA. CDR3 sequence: CSAGTSGQREQFF. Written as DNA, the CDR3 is TGCAGCGCAGGGACTAGCGGACAACGGGAGCAGTTCTTC.

This chain's CDR3 is CASSPADRGGGELFF. The DNA of the CDR3 is TGTGCCAGTAGTCCAGCGGACCGAGGGGGCGGGGAGCTGTTTTTT. The rearrangement uses TRBV19 and TRBJ2-2; a weak D match, TRBD1 (6 bases). The germline gives CDR1 LNHDA, CDR2 SQIVND (reference sequence). The CDR3 is made up of 15 amino acids. With 5 bases removed from V and 7 bases from J, the gap between germline ends came to 17 bases.

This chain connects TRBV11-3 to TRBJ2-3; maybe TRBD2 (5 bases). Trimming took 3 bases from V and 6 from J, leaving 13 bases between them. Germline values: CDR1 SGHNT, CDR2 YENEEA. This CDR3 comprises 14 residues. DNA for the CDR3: TGTGCCAGCAGCTTCGGTCAGGAGGCGGATACGCAGTATTTT. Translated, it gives CASSFGQEADTQYF.

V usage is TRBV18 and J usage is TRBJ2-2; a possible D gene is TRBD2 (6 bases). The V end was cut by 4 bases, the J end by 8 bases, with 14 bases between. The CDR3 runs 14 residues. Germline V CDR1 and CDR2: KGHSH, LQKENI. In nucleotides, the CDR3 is TGTGCCAGCTCACGGGACCGGGAGCTGGGGGAGCTGTTTTTT. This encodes CASSRDRELGELFF.